The 27 T cell receptor beta chains listed next were all sequenced from one sample in a study of blood T cell repertoires in COVID-19. Sequenced by immunoSEQ multiplex PCR; TCRdb stores in-frame clones only, minus some. This table has some 220,000 clones, about 80% appearing once. Sequencing was performed on PBMCs or T cells enriched from blood (not recorded which). The receptors stem from a woman between 35 and 50 years old with acute COVID-19.

This chain connects TRBV15 to TRBJ2-7, with a possible D match to TRBD1 (6 bases). The ends were cut back, 0 bases at V and 2 bases at J, with 14 bases in the middle. The CDR3 spans 16 residues. Germline V gene data show CDR1 as LNHNV and CDR2 as YYDKDF (reference sequence). The CDR3 loop is CATSRDSWDIPYEQYF. As DNA, the CDR3 is TGTGCCACCAGCAGAGATTCGTGGGACATTCCCTACGAGCAGTACTTC.

This chain links TRBV5-1 with TRBJ2-2, with 7 bases lining up with TRBD1. The ends lost 2 bases at V and 4 bases at J; junction bases unmatched: 14. This CDR3 is built from 18 residues. Germline V gene data show CDR1 as SGHRS and CDR2 as YFSETQ. As DNA, the CDR3 is TGCGCCAGCAGCTTCGAATTACAGGGGCCAATGAGCACCGGGGAGCTGTTTTTT. This gives the protein CASSFELQGPMSTGELFF.

The chain couples TRBV5-1 to TRBJ1-3, with 11 bases aligning to TRBD1. The length of the CDR3 is 16 residues. The germline CDR1 and CDR2 sequences are SGHRS and YFSETQ. With 3 bases clipped from V and 8 bases from J, the junction kept 10 bases outside the gene matches. The CDR3 bases are TGCGCCAGCAGCTCGAGACCGGGACAGGGGGTAGACACCATATATTTT. Its protein product is CASSSRPGQGVDTIYF.

The gene calls are TRBV4-3 and TRBJ2-3; possible D gene TRBD1, 6 bases. CDR1 is LGHNA and CDR2 is YSLEER in the germline V gene. The CDR3 length is 13 residues. With 3 bases removed from V and 6 bases from J, the gap between germline ends came to 10 bases. CDR3: CASSQTGDDTQYF. The CDR3 region has the DNA TGCGCCAGCAGCCAGACAGGAGATGATACGCAGTATTTT.

As DNA, the CDR3 is TGTGCCAGCAGCTTAGCCCCCGCAACTAATGAAAAACTGTTTTTT. It encodes CASSLAPATNEKLFF. The chain links TRBV5-4 to TRBJ1-4; D not resolved. The CDR3 covers 15 residues. V lost 2 bases to trimming and J lost 0 bases, with 8 bases between them. Germline CDR1 is SGHNT and CDR2 is YYREEE (reference sequence).

This chain uses TRBV7-3 with TRBJ1-1; 7 nucleotides align to TRBD1. The V gene end was trimmed by 2 bases and the J gene end by 0 bases; junction bases not matched to a gene: 3. Germline V gene data show CDR1 as SGHTA and CDR2 as FQGTGA. This CDR3 is 15 amino acids long. The CDR3, as DNA: TGTGCCAGCAGCTTAGGCAGGGGGGTGAACACTGAAGCTTTCTTT. Translated, it gives CASSLGRGVNTEAFF.

V is TRBV20-1 and J is TRBJ1-1, with D maybe TRBD1 (6 bases). Trimming pared 7 bases from V and 4 bases from J, leaving 10 bases between. This CDR3 has 11 residues. Germline lookup yields CDR1 DFQATT and CDR2 SNEGSKA (reference sequence). The CDR3 loop is CSGQVLTEAFF. CDR3 DNA: TGCAGTGGACAGGTCCTCACTGAAGCTTTCTTT.

The chain carries TRBV30 and TRBJ1-6, with a possible D match to TRBD1 (5 bases). Trimming pared 1 base from V and 5 bases from J, leaving 9 bases between. The CDR3 extends over 14 amino acids. CDR1 GTSNPN and CDR2 SVGIG come from the germline V gene (reference sequence). The CDR3 spells CAWSDRLHNSPLHF. As DNA, the CDR3 is TGTGCCTGGAGTGACAGGCTCCATAATTCACCCCTCCACTTT.

This CDR3 is CASRPGTVNTGELFF. The CDR3 coding sequence is TGTGCCAGCAGGCCCGGGACAGTGAACACCGGGGAGCTGTTTTTT. This sequence joins TRBV28 and TRBJ2-2, with 7 bases identical to TRBD1. V shed 6 bases, J shed 1 base, and the junction held 5 bases outside the gene matches. The germline V gene has CDR1 MDHEN and CDR2 SYDVKM. The length of the CDR3 is 15 residues.

A single count supports this clone. This sequence joins TRBV30 and TRBJ2-1; D is possibly TRBD2 (5 bases). Germline CDR1 GTSNPN, CDR2 SVGIG (reference sequence). V lost 4 bases and J lost 10, with 17 bases in between. The CDR3 extends over 13 amino acids. The CDR3 bases are TGTGCCTGGAATAGTCGGACTGACCGAGAGCAGTTCTTC. This sequence encodes CAWNSRTDREQFF.

The chain uses TRBV5-1 and TRBJ2-2, with 14 bases lining up with TRBD2. The CDR3 is 17 residues long. V trimming: 4 bases; J trimming: 5 bases; junction bases outside the gene matches: 7. Germline CDR1 reads SGHRS; CDR2 reads YFSETQ. In DNA form, the CDR3 reads TGCGCCAGCAGCCCCGGACTAGCGGGGGGACTAACCGGGGAGCTGTTTTTT. It encodes CASSPGLAGGLTGELFF.

The chain carries TRBV5-1 and TRBJ1-2; D unresolved. Germline CDR1 is SGHRS and CDR2 is YFSETQ. CDR3 length equals 17 residues. Deletions cut 4 bases from V and 8 bases from J, with 27 bases between. CDR3 DNA sequence: TGCGCCAGCAGCCAGGCAGCGGTTGGGCCCGAATCTTACGGCTACACCTTC. Translated: CASSQAAVGPESYGYTF. The variable domain in full, completed from reference TRBV5-1 and TRBJ1-2, reads KAGVTQTPRYLIKTRGQQVTLSCSPISGHRSVSWYQQTPGQGLQFLFEYFSETQRNKGNFPGRFSGRQFSNSRSEMNVSTLELGDSALYLCASSQAAVGPESYGYTFGSGTRLTVV.

The chain combines TRBV24-1 with TRBJ2-7; perhaps TRBD1 as D (5 bases). V lost 0 bases to trimming and J lost 2 bases, with 10 bases between them. The CDR3 has 15 amino acids. CDR1 is KGHDR and CDR2 is SFDVKD in the germline V gene. CDR3 coding DNA: TGTGCCACCAGTGATTTGACTCCGGACACCTACGAGCAGTACTTC. Translation gives CATSDLTPDTYEQYF.

The V gene is TRBV7-8, the J gene TRBJ2-7; TRBD1 aligns across 7 bases. V lost 5 bases to trimming and J lost 2 bases; unmatched junction nucleotides: 6. The CDR3 sequence is 14 residues long. Looked up from germline, CDR1 is SGHVS and CDR2 is FQNEAQ. The CDR3 loop is CASSIRDSPYEQYF. In DNA form, the CDR3 reads TGTGCCAGCAGCATCCGGGACAGTCCCTACGAGCAGTACTTC.

The CDR3 is CASSFGPVNEKLFF. The CDR3 DNA reads as TGCGCCAGCAGCTTTGGCCCTGTTAATGAAAAACTGTTTTTT. The genes are TRBV5-1 and TRBJ1-4; no clear D gene. The CDR3 totals 14 residues. Germline V lookup: CDR1 SGHRS, CDR2 YFSETQ. V shed 2 bases and J shed 4 bases, with 9 bases lying between them.

The chain carries TRBV6-2 or TRBV6-3 and TRBJ1-5; D not resolved. The length of the CDR3 is 19 residues. V was trimmed by 3 bases and J by 0 bases, leaving 21 bases between them. CDR1 is MNHEY, CDR2 SVGEGT, per germline. Here the CDR3 DNA reads TGTGCCAGCAGTTATCCCTTGTACTCCCTACTAAATAGCAATCAGCCCCAGCATTTT. Protein sequence: CASSYPLYSLLNSNQPQHF.

This clone was counted only a few times. This chain joins TRBV4-3 and TRBJ2-1; D may be TRBD2 (6 bases). CDR3 length: 15 residues. Trimming removed 4 bases from V and 0 bases from J, with 10 bases in between. From germline, CDR1 is LGHNA and CDR2 YSLEER. The CDR3: CASSRQRASYNEQFF. CDR3 coding DNA: TGCGCCAGCAGCCGACAGCGGGCCTCCTACAATGAGCAGTTCTTC.

This chain joins TRBV29-1 and TRBJ1-4; no definite D call. Deletions cut 3 bases from V and 4 bases from J, with 9 bases between. CDR3 length: 13 residues. CDR1 is SQVTM and CDR2 is ANQGSEA in the germline V gene. The CDR3 sequence is CSVEARGNEKLFF. CDR3 DNA sequence: TGCAGCGTTGAGGCCCGAGGTAATGAAAAACTGTTTTTT.

The chain is built from TRBV19 and TRBJ1-1; no clear D gene. The length of the CDR3 is 13 residues. With 5 bases removed from V and 0 bases from J, the gap between germline ends came to 7 bases. Per the germline V gene, CDR1 is LNHDA and CDR2 is SQIVND (reference sequence). CDR3 DNA sequence: TGTGCCAGTAGTCCCGTTATGAACACTGAAGCTTTCTTT. Its translation: CASSPVMNTEAFF.

The rearrangement links TRBV28 to TRBJ2-3; 13 nucleotides align to TRBD2. The CDR3 extends over 18 amino acids. With V trimmed by 5 bases and J by 1 base, 9 bases remained unmatched. Germline CDR1 reads MDHEN; CDR2 reads SYDVKM. The CDR3 region is CASSTTSGRALGTDTQYF. The CDR3 coding sequence is TGTGCCAGCAGTACAACTAGCGGGAGGGCCTTGGGCACAGATACGCAGTATTTT.

V usage is TRBV3-1 (or the pseudogene TRBV3-2) and J usage is TRBJ1-1; D gene unclear. Germline lookup yields CDR1 LGHDT and CDR2 YNNKEL (reference sequence). V gave up 5 bases and J gave up 4 bases, with 11 bases separating them. This CDR3 contains 13 residues. CDR3 in DNA: TGTGCCAGCAGCGCCACCAGGATCACTGAAGCTTTCTTT. This translates into CASSATRITEAFF.

The chain carries TRBV5-1 and TRBJ2-3, with TRBD1 matching 10 bases. The CDR3 sequence is 16 residues long. CDR1 and CDR2 from the germline V gene are SGHRS and YFSETQ. The ends lost 7 bases at V and 2 bases at J; junction bases unmatched: 10. In DNA, the CDR3 is TGCGCCAGCGGACAGGGGGTTAGTGCGGACACAGATACGCAGTATTTT. This gives the protein CASGQGVSADTDTQYF.

On this clone: At the DNA level, this CDR3 is encoded by other sequences in the same sample as well. The rearrangement links TRBV12-3 or TRBV12-4 to TRBJ2-3; D unresolved. This CDR3 has 12 residues. The V and J ends lost 3 bases and 4 bases respectively, with 5 bases between them. CDR3 bases: TGTGCCAGCAGTTTCTATCCAGATACGCAGTATTTT. Encoded protein: CASSFYPDTQYF.

J is TRBJ2-3 and V is TRBV7-2; 12 bases align to TRBD2. CDR1 is SGHTA, CDR2 FQGNSA, per germline. The V and J ends lost 2 bases and 5 bases, in that order; junction bases with no gene match: 5. The CDR3 spans 16 residues. This chain's CDR3 is CASSLLAGGLEDTQYF. For the CDR3, the DNA is TGTGCCAGCAGCTTACTAGCGGGGGGGCTGGAAGATACGCAGTATTTT.

This chain links TRBV27 with TRBJ1-2, with D unresolved. V dropped 3 bases and J dropped 3 bases, with 11 bases sitting between them. Germline V CDR1 and CDR2: MNHEY, SMNVEV (reference sequence). CDR3 length: 14 amino acids. This chain's CDR3 is CASSLRAGHYGYTF. The CDR3 DNA sequence: TGTGCCAGCAGTTTGAGGGCAGGACACTATGGCTACACCTTC.

The gene calls are TRBV11-2 and TRBJ2-5; 9 bases align to TRBD1. The CDR3 totals 16 residues. Germline V gene sequence: CDR1 SGHAT, CDR2 FQNNGV. V was clipped by 5 bases and J by 5 bases; unmatched bases: 12. CDR3 residues: CASSPEGYRGRETQYF. The CDR3 nucleotides read TGTGCCAGCAGCCCCGAGGGGTACAGGGGGCGGGAGACCCAGTACTTC.

The chain is built from TRBV30 and TRBJ1-2, with unresolved D. Trimming shortened V by 4 bases and J by 3 bases, and 9 bases separated the two germline ends. Germline V gene sequence: CDR1 GTSNPN, CDR2 SVGIG (reference sequence). The CDR3 totals 12 residues. CDR3 nucleotide sequence: TGTGCCTGGAATCTGGGCGACTATGGCTACACCTTC. This encodes CAWNLGDYGYTF.